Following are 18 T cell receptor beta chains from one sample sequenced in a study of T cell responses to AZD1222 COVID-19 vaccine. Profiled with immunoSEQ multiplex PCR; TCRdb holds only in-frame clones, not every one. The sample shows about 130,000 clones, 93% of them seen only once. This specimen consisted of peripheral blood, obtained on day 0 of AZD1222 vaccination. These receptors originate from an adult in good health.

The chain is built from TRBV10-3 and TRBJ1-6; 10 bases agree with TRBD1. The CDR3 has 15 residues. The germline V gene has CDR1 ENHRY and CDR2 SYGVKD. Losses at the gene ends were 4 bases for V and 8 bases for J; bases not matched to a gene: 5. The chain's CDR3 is CAISASGTGDSPLHF. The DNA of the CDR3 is TGTGCCATCAGTGCATCGGGGACAGGGGATTCACCCCTCCACTTT.

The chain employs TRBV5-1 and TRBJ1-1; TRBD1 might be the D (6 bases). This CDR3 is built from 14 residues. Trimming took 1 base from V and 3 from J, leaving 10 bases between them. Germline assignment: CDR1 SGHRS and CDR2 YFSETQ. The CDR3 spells CASSLSPGDTEAFF. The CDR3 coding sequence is TGCGCCAGCAGCTTGAGTCCAGGGGACACTGAAGCTTTCTTT.

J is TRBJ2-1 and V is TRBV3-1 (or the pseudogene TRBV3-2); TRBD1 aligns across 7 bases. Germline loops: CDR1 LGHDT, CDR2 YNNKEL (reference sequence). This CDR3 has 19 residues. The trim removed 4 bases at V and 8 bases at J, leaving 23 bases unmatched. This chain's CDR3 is CASSPRRFEGAWSGYEQFF. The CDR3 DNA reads TGTGCCAGCAGCCCGAGACGATTTGAGGGGGCTTGGTCCGGTTATGAGCAGTTCTTC.

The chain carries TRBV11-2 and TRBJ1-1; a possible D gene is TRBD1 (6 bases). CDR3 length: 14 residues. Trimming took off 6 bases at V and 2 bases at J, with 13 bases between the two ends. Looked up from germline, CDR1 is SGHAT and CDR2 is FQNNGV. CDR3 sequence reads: CASRTVRGNTEAFF. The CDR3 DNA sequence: TGTGCCAGCAGGACCGTCAGGGGTAACACTGAAGCTTTCTTT.

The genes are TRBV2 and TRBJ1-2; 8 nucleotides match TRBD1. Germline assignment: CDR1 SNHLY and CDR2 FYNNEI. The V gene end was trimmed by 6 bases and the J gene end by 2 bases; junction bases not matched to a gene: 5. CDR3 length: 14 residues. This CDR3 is CASRTGVVNYGYTF. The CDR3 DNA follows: TGTGCCAGCAGGACAGGGGTAGTCAACTATGGCTACACCTTC.

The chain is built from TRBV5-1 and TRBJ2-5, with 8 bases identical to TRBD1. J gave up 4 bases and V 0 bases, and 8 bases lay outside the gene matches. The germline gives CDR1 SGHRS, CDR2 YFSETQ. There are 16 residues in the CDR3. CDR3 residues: CASSLGPSQGAETQYF. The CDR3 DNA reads TGCGCCAGCAGCTTGGGTCCCAGCCAGGGGGCAGAGACCCAGTACTTC.

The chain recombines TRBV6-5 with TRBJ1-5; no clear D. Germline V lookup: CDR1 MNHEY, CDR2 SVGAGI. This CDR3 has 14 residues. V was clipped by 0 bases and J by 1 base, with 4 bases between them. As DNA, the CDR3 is TGTGCCAGCAGTTACTCTGGGAGCAATCAGCCCCAGCATTTT. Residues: CASSYSGSNQPQHF.

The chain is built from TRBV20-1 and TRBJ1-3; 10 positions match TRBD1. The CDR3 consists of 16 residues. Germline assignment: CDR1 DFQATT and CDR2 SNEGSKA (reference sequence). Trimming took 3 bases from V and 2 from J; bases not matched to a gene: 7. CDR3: CSASAPGQGPGNTIYF. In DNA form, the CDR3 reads TGCAGTGCTAGTGCCCCGGGACAGGGGCCTGGAAACACCATATATTTT.

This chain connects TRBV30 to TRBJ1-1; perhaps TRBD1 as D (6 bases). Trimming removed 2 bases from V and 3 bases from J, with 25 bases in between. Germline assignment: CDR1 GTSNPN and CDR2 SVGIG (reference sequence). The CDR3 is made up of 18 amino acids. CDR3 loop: CAWSHGWRRQAVDTEAFF. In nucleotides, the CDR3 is TGTGCCTGGAGTCATGGGTGGCGTAGACAGGCGGTGGACACTGAAGCTTTCTTT.

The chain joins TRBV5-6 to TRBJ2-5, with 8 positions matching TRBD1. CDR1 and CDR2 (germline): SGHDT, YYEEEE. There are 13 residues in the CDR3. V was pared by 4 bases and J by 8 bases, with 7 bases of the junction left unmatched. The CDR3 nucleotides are TGTGCCAGCAGCCTCCGGACAGGGTATACCCAGTACTTC. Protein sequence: CASSLRTGYTQYF.

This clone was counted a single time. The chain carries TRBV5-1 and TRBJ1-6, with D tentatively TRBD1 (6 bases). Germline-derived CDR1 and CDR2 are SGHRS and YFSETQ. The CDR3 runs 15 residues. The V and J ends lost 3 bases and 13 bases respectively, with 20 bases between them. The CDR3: CASSSGQNLPLPLHF. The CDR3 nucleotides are TGCGCCAGCAGCTCTGGACAGAACTTACCGCTCCCCCTCCACTTT.

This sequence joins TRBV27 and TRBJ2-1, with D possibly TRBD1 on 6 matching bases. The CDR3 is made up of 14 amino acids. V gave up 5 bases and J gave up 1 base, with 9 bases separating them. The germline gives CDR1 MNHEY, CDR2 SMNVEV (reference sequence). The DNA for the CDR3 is TGTGCCAGCAGTAACAGGGCTTCCTACAATGAGCAGTTCTTC. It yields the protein CASSNRASYNEQFF.

The CDR3 bases are TGTGCCAGCAGCTTAGGCAAGGCCAGGACGAGCTCCTACAATGAGCAGTTCTTC. It specifies CASSLGKARTSSYNEQFF. This rearrangement joins TRBV7-2 to TRBJ2-1; no firm D call. Trimming took 1 base from V and 0 from J, leaving 16 bases between them. The CDR3 has 18 residues. Germline V gene lookup returns CDR1 SGHTA and CDR2 FQGNSA.

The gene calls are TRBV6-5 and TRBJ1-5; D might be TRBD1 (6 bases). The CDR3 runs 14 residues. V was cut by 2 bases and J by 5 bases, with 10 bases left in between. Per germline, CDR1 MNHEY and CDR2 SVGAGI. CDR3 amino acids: CASSYGGRDQPQHF. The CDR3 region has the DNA TGTGCCAGCAGTTACGGGGGGCGCGATCAGCCCCAGCATTTT.

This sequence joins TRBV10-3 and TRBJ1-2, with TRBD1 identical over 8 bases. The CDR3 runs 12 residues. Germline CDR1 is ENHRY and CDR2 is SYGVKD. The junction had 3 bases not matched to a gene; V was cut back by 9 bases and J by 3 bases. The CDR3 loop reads CAIKGQDYGYTF. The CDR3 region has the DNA TGTGCCATAAAGGGACAGGACTATGGCTACACCTTC.

The CDR3 nucleotides read TGCGCCAGCAGCCACCCCGGGAGGACCTACAATGAGCAGTTCTTC. Protein sequence: CASSHPGRTYNEQFF. V usage is TRBV4-1 and J usage is TRBJ2-1, with TRBD2 matching 7 bases. J was trimmed by 2 bases and V by 3 bases; bases with no gene match: 4. The CDR3 spans 15 residues. Per germline, CDR1 MGHRA and CDR2 YSYEKL.

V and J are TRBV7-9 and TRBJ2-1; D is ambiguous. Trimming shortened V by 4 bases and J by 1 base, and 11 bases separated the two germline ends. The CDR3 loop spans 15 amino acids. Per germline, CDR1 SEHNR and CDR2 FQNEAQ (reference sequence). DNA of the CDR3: TGTGCCAGCAGCTCTAGTGTTTCGTCCTACAATGAGCAGTTCTTC. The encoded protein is CASSSSVSSYNEQFF.

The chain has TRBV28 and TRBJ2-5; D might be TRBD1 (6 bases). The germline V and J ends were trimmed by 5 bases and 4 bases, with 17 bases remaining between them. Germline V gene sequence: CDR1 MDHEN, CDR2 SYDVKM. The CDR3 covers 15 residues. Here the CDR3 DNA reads TGTGCCAGCAGTCCCCTCGGGACCAGGGGAGAGACCCAGTACTTC. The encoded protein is CASSPLGTRGETQYF. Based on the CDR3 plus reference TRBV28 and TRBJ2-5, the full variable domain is DVKVTQSSRYLVKRTGEKVFLECVQDMDHENMFWYRQDPGLGLRLIYFSYDVKMKEKGDIPEGYSVSREKKERFSLILESASTNQTSMYLCASSPLGTRGETQYFGPGTRLLVL.